The rows below give T cell receptor beta chains drawn from one sample of a study of graft-versus-host responses after intestinal transplantation. No antigen is known for these receptors. Data came from immunoSEQ multiplex PCR; TCRdb stores just in-frame clones and leaves some out. The sample lists under 95,000 clones; around 89% were seen once. This specimen consisted of unstimulated CD8+ T cells sorted from spleen or lymph node cells, obtained before intestinal transplant. These receptors all come from a human donor who received an intestinal transplant. CDR3s leave out the opening cysteine and the closing phenylalanine or tryptophan. The order of the fields is D gene, V gene, J gene, CDR3 protein. The D gene is left open where the match is weak.

D: -; V: TRBV30; J: TRBJ2-7; CDR3: AWQGKHEQY
D: TRBD2; V: TRBV6-1; J: TRBJ2-5; CDR3: ASCALAGAGGETQY
D: TRBD1; V: TRBV5-6; J: TRBJ1-2; CDR3: ASSQGTGGGYT
D: -; V: TRBV7-9; J: TRBJ2-1; CDR3: ASSLTKEQF
D: -; V: TRBV6-6; J: TRBJ2-7; CDR3: ASSYSGEQY
D: -; V: TRBV19; J: TRBJ1-1; CDR3: ASSIAFNTEREAF
D: -; V: TRBV5-8; J: TRBJ2-7; CDR3: ASSLGAAQTYEQY
D: -; V: TRBV7-8; J: TRBJ2-7; CDR3: ASSLGYRPSYEQY
D: TRBD1; V: TRBV6-5; J: TRBJ1-2; CDR3: ASSSTGVHGYGYT
D: -; V: TRBV4-1; J: TRBJ1-1; CDR3: ASSQESYGAANTEAF
D: TRBD2; V: TRBV11-2; J: TRBJ2-1; CDR3: ASSLEASGRLNEQF